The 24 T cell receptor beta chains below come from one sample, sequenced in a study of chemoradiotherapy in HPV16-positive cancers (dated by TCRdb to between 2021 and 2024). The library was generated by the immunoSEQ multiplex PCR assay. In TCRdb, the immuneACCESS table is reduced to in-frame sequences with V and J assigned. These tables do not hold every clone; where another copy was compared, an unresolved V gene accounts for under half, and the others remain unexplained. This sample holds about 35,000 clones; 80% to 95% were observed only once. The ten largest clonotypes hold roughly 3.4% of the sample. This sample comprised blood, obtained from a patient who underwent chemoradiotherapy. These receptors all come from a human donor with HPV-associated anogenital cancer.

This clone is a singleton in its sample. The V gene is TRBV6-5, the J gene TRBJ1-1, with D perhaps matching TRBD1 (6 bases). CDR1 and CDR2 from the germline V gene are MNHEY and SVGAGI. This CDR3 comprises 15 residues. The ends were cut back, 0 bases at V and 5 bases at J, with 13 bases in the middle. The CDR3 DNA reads TGTGCCAGCAGTTACTCACTAAACAGGGTTACTGAAGCTTTCTTT. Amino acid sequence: CASSYSLNRVTEAFF.

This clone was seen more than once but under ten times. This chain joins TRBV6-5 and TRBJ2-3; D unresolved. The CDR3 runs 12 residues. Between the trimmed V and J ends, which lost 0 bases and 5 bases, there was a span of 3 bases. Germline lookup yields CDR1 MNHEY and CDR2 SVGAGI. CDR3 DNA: TGTGCCAGCAGTTACTCGTTAGATACGCAGTATTTT. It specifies CASSYSLDTQYF.

The CDR3: CASSNLAGGGYEQYF. In DNA form, the CDR3 reads TGTGCCAGCAGTAACCTCGCGGGGGGCGGTTACGAGCAGTACTTC. The rearrangement uses TRBV6-6 and TRBJ2-7; 8 nucleotides match TRBD2. The germline CDR1 and CDR2 sequences are MNHNY and SVGAGI (reference sequence). V gave up 5 bases and J gave up 4 bases; unmatched junction bases: 10. The CDR3 contains 15 residues.

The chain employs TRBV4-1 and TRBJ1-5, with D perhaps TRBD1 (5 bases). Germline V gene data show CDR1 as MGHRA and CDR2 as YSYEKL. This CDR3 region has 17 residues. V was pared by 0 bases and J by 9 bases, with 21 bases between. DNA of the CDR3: TGCGCCAGCAGCCAAGATCCCAGAGTACAGGCTGCGGGGCCCCAGCATTTT. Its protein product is CASSQDPRVQAAGPQHF.

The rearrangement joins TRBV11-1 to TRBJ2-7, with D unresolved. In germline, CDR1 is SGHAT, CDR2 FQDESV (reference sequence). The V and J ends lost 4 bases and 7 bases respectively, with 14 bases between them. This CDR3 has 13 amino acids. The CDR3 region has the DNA TGTGCCAGCAGCTCCGACGAGCCCCATGAGCAGTACTTC. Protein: CASSSDEPHEQYF.

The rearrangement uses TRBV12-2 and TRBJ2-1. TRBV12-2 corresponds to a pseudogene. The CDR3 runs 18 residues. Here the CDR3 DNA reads TGTGCAAGTCGCCCAGCCCATGAGACGGGGTGGGGGTACAATGAGCAGTTCTTC. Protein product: CASRPAHETGWGYNEQFF.

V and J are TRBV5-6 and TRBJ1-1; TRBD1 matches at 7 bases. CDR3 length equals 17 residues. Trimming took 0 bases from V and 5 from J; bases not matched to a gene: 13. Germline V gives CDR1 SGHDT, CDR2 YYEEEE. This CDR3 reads CASSLAHRGLSGTEAFF. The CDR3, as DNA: TGTGCCAGCAGCTTGGCCCACAGGGGTTTATCGGGTACTGAAGCTTTCTTT.

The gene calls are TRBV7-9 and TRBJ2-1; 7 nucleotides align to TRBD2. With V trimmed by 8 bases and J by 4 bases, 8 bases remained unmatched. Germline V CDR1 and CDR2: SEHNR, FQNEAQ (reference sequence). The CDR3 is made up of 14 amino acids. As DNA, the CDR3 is TGTGCCAGCCCCTCGGGGGGAAGGTACAATGAGCAGTTCTTC. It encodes CASPSGGRYNEQFF. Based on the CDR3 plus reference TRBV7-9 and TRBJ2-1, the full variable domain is DTGVSQNPRHKITKRGQNVTFRCDPISEHNRLYWYRQTLGQGPEFLTYFQNEAQLEKSRLLSDRFSAERPKGSFSTLEIQRTEQGDSAMYLCASPSGGRYNEQFFGPGTRLTVL.

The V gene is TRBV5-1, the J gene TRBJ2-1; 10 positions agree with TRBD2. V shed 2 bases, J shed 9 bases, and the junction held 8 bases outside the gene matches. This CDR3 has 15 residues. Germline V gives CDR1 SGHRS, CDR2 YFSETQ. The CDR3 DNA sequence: TGCGCCAGCAGCTTCATAGCGGGGGGCCACGTTGAGCAGTTCTTC. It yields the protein CASSFIAGGHVEQFF.

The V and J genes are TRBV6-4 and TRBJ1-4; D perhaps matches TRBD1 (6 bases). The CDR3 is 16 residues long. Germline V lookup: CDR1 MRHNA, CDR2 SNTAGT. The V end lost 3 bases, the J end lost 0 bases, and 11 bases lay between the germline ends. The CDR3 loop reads CASSDSGTPTNEKLFF. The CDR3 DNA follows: TGTGCCAGCAGTGATTCCGGGACACCAACTAATGAAAAACTGTTTTTT.

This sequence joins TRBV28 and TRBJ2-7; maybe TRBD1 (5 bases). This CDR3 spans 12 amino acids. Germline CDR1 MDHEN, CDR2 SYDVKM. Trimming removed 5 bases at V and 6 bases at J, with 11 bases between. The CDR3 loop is CASSLLTGEQYF. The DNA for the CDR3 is TGTGCCAGCAGTCTCCTCACAGGCGAGCAGTACTTC.

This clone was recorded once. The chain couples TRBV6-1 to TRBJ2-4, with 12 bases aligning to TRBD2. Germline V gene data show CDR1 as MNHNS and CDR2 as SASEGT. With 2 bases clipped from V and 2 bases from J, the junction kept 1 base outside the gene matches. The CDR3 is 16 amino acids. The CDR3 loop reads CASSELAGGPKNIQYF. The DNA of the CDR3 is TGTGCCAGCAGTGAACTAGCGGGGGGGCCCAAAAACATTCAGTACTTC.

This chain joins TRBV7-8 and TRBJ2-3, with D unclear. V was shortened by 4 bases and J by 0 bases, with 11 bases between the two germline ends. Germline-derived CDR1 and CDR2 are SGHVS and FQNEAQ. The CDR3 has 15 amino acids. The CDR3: CASSSPNWSTDTQYF. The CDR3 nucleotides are TGTGCCAGCAGCTCCCCCAACTGGAGCACAGATACGCAGTATTTT.

CDR3 sequence: CASSTFQFYNEQFF. The CDR3 nucleotides read TGTGCCAGCAGCACCTTCCAGTTCTACAATGAGCAGTTCTTC. The chain joins TRBV21-1 to TRBJ2-1; the table calls TRBD1, which could not be checked here. TRBV21-1 is listed as a pseudogene. The CDR3 runs to 14 residues.

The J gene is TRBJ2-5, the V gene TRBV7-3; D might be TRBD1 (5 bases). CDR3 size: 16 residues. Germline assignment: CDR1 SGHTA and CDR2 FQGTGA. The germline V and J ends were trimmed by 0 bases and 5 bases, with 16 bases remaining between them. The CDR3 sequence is CASSLTGWGLGETQYF. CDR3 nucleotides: TGTGCCAGCAGCTTAACAGGGTGGGGCTTGGGGGAGACCCAGTACTTC.

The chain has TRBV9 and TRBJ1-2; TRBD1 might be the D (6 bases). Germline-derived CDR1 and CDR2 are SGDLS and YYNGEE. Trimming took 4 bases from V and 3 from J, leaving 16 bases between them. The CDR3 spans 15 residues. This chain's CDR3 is CASSFRTVPYYGYTF. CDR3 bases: TGTGCCAGCAGCTTCCGGACAGTGCCCTACTATGGCTACACCTTC.

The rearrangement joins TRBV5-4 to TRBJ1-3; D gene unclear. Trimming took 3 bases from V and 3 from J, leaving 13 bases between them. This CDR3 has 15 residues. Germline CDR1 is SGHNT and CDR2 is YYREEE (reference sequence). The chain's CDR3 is CASSSGYPGGNTIYF. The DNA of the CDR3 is TGTGCCAGCAGCTCCGGTTACCCTGGTGGAAACACCATATATTTT.

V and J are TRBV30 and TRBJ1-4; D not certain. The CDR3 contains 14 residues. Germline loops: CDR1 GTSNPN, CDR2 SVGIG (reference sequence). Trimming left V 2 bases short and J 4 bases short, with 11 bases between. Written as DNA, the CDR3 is TGTGCCTGGAGTACCCCGGGATTTAATGAAAAACTGTTTTTT. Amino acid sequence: CAWSTPGFNEKLFF.

This CDR3 is CASSQDRGSTDTQYF. The CDR3 DNA reads TGTGCCAGCAGCCAAGACAGGGGAAGCACAGATACGCAGTATTTT. V usage is TRBV4-2 and J usage is TRBJ2-3; possibly TRBD1 for D (6 bases). The V gene lost 0 bases and the J gene lost 0 bases, with 7 bases spanning the gap. The CDR3 length is 15 residues. Germline V gives CDR1 LGHNA, CDR2 YNFKEQ.

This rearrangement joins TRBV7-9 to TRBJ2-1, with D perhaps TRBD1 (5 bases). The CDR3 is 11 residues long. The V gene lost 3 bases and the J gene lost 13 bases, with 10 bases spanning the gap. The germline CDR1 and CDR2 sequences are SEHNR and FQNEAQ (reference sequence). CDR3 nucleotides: TGTGCCAGCAGCTTCGGCAGGGTCCAGTTCTTC. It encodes CASSFGRVQFF.

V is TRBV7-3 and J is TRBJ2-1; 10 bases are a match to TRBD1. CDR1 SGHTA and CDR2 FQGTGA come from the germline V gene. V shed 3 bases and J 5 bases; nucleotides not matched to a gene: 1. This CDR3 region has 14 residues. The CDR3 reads CASSLGQGNNEQFF. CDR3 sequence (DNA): TGTGCCAGCAGCTTGGGACAGGGGAACAATGAGCAGTTCTTC. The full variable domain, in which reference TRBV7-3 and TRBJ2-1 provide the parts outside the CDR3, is GAGVSQTPSNKVTEKGKYVELRCDPISGHTALYWYRQSLGQGPEFLIYFQGTGAADDSGLPNDRFFAVRPEGSVSTLKIQRTERGDSAVYLCASSLGQGNNEQFFGPGTRLTVL.

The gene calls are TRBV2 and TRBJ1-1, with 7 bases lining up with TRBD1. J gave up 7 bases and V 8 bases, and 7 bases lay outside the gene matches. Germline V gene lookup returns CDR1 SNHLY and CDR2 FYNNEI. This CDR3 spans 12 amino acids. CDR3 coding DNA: TGTGCCAGCGGGACAGAAGGGGTTGAAGCTTTCTTT. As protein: CASGTEGVEAFF.

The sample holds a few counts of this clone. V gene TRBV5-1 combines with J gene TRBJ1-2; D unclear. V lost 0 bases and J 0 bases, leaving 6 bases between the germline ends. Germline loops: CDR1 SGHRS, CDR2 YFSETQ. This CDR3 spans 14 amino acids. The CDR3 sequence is CASSLDSPNYGYTF. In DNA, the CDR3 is TGCGCCAGCAGCTTGGACAGTCCTAACTATGGCTACACCTTC.

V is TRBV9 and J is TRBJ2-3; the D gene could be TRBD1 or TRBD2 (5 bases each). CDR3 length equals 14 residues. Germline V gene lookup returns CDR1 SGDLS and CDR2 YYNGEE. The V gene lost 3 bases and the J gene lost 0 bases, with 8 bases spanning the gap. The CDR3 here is CASSGGASTDTQYF. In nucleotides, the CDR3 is TGTGCCAGCAGCGGAGGGGCTAGCACAGATACGCAGTATTTT.